This is a list of T cell receptor beta chains from one sample in a study of blood T cell repertoires in COVID-19. Clones were sequenced by immunoSEQ multiplex PCR, and TCRdb holds only the in-frame ones, with some missing. The sample includes around 150,000 clones, roughly 87% of them seen just once. Sequenced: peripheral blood. These receptors were obtained from a woman aged 55-69 years with active or convalescent COVID-19. The CDR3 runs from the conserved cysteine through the conserved F or W. Each record gives: J gene, CDR3 length, clone size, D gene, V gene, CDR3 protein, CDR3 DNA. A D gene is named only where the DNA matches it firmly. Not all rows give a size; the values are once, few, many and, for expanded clones, a class.

J gene: TRBJ2-1
CDR3 length: 14
clone size: NA
D gene: NA
V gene: TRBV5-4
CDR3 protein: CASSLEADYNEQFF
CDR3 DNA: TGTGCCAGCAGCTTGGAGGCGGACTACAATGAGCAGTTCTTC

J gene: TRBJ1-6
CDR3 length: 14
clone size: NA
D gene: NA
V gene: TRBV5-8
CDR3 protein: CASSWGGLNSPLHF
CDR3 DNA: TGTGCCAGCAGCTGGGGGGGCTTGAATTCACCCCTCCACTTT

J gene: TRBJ2-1
CDR3 length: 13
clone size: NA
D gene: NA
V gene: TRBV3-1/TRBV3-2
CDR3 protein: CASSPGTLIEQFF
CDR3 DNA: TGTGCCAGCAGCCCTGGGACTCTGATTGAGCAGTTCTTC

J gene: TRBJ1-1
CDR3 length: 15
clone size: once
D gene: NA
V gene: TRBV5-1
CDR3 protein: CASSLGIGEHTEAFF
CDR3 DNA: TGCGCCAGCAGCTTGGGGATCGGGGAACACACTGAAGCTTTCTTT

J gene: TRBJ1-5
CDR3 length: 15
clone size: once
D gene: TRBD1
V gene: TRBV6-5
CDR3 protein: CASSKDRGRNQPQHF
CDR3 DNA: TGTGCCAGCAGTAAGGACAGGGGGCGGAATCAGCCCCAGCATTTT

J gene: TRBJ2-5
CDR3 length: 17
clone size: NA
D gene: TRBD2
V gene: TRBV4-2
CDR3 protein: CASSQPTAGRAWETQYF
CDR3 DNA: TGTGCCAGCAGCCAACCTACTGCGGGGAGGGCCTGGGAGACCCAGTACTTC

J gene: TRBJ1-1
CDR3 length: 15
clone size: NA
D gene: NA
V gene: TRBV15
CDR3 protein: CATSRDPSLNTEAFF
CDR3 DNA: TGTGCCACCAGCAGAGATCCTTCACTCAACACTGAAGCTTTCTTT

J gene: TRBJ1-5
CDR3 length: 15
clone size: NA
D gene: NA
V gene: TRBV7-2
CDR3 protein: CASSLGQGPNQPQHF
CDR3 DNA: TGTGCCAGCAGCTTAGGGCAGGGCCCCAATCAGCCCCAGCATTTT

J gene: TRBJ1-2
CDR3 length: 13
clone size: NA
D gene: NA
V gene: TRBV6-4
CDR3 protein: CASSDPPFRGYTF
CDR3 DNA: TGTGCCAGCAGTGATCCCCCGTTTCGTGGCTACACCTTC

J gene: TRBJ1-1
CDR3 length: 13
clone size: NA
D gene: NA
V gene: TRBV3-1/TRBV3-2
CDR3 protein: CASSPGGRAEAFF
CDR3 DNA: TGTGCCAGCAGCCCGGGGGGGAGAGCTGAAGCTTTCTTT

J gene: TRBJ1-2
CDR3 length: 13
clone size: few
D gene: NA
V gene: TRBV6-2/TRBV6-3
CDR3 protein: CASSDRDTYGYTF
CDR3 DNA: TGTGCCAGCAGCGACCGGGACACTTATGGCTACACCTTC

J gene: TRBJ2-1
CDR3 length: 15
clone size: NA
D gene: NA
V gene: TRBV9
CDR3 protein: CASSLTGSSYNEQFF
CDR3 DNA: TGTGCCAGCAGCCTGACGGGGAGCTCCTACAATGAGCAGTTCTTC

J gene: TRBJ1-2
CDR3 length: 15
clone size: NA
D gene: TRBD1
V gene: TRBV19
CDR3 protein: CASRPGQGGNYGYTF
CDR3 DNA: TGTGCCAGTAGGCCAGGACAGGGTGGAAACTATGGCTACACCTTC

J gene: TRBJ2-2
CDR3 length: 18
clone size: NA
D gene: TRBD2
V gene: TRBV7-7
CDR3 protein: CASSLFPRTSGEGGELFF
CDR3 DNA: TGTGCTAGCAGCTTATTCCCTCGGACTAGCGGGGAAGGCGGGGAGCTGTTTTTT

J gene: TRBJ1-1
CDR3 length: 14
clone size: NA
D gene: TRBD1
V gene: TRBV2
CDR3 protein: CASTYRGMNTEAFF
CDR3 DNA: TGTGCCAGCACCTACAGGGGGATGAACACTGAAGCTTTCTTT

J gene: TRBJ2-2
CDR3 length: 16
clone size: NA
D gene: NA
V gene: TRBV11-2
CDR3 protein: CASSLGAGTRWGELFF
CDR3 DNA: TGTGCCAGCAGCTTAGGGGCGGGGACCCGATGGGGGGAGCTGTTTTTT

J gene: TRBJ2-7
CDR3 length: 12
clone size: NA
D gene: NA
V gene: TRBV7-9
CDR3 protein: CASSKPPYEQYF
CDR3 DNA: TGTGCCAGCAGCAAGCCCCCCTACGAGCAGTACTTC

J gene: TRBJ1-4
CDR3 length: 13
clone size: NA
D gene: NA
V gene: TRBV6-5
CDR3 protein: CASRDSNNEKLFF
CDR3 DNA: TGTGCCAGCAGGGACAGCAATAATGAAAAACTGTTTTTT

J gene: TRBJ1-5
CDR3 length: 17
clone size: NA
D gene: NA
V gene: TRBV9
CDR3 protein: CASSTQGNGVGNQPQHF
CDR3 DNA: TGTGCCAGCAGCACACAGGGTAATGGGGTCGGCAATCAGCCCCAGCATTTT

J gene: TRBJ2-7
CDR3 length: 14
clone size: NA
D gene: TRBD1
V gene: TRBV13
CDR3 protein: CASSLDRGPYEQYF
CDR3 DNA: TGTGCCAGCAGCCTCGACAGGGGACCCTACGAGCAGTACTTC

J gene: TRBJ2-2
CDR3 length: 13
clone size: NA
D gene: NA
V gene: TRBV30
CDR3 protein: CAWFSVNTGELFF
CDR3 DNA: TGTGCCTGGTTTTCGGTGAACACCGGGGAGCTGTTTTTT

J gene: TRBJ2-7
CDR3 length: 15
clone size: NA
D gene: TRBD2
V gene: TRBV5-5
CDR3 protein: CASSSPGLAVYEQYF
CDR3 DNA: TGTGCCAGCAGCTCCCCGGGACTAGCGGTTTACGAGCAGTACTTC

J gene: TRBJ2-3
CDR3 length: 19
clone size: NA
D gene: TRBD2
V gene: TRBV7-2
CDR3 protein: CASSLRLPFSGGPPDTQYF
CDR3 DNA: TGTGCCAGCAGCTTACGCCTCCCGTTTAGCGGGGGGCCCCCCGATACGCAGTATTTT

J gene: TRBJ1-5
CDR3 length: 13
clone size: NA
D gene: NA
V gene: TRBV18
CDR3 protein: CASSPGALRTQHF
CDR3 DNA: TGTGCCAGCTCACCAGGGGCTCTTAGGACCCAGCATTTT

J gene: TRBJ2-5
CDR3 length: 17
clone size: NA
D gene: TRBD1
V gene: TRBV27
CDR3 protein: CASSLNRGDYPKETQYF
CDR3 DNA: TGTGCCAGCAGTCTTAACAGGGGCGACTACCCAAAGGAGACCCAGTACTTC

J gene: TRBJ2-7
CDR3 length: 14
clone size: NA
D gene: TRBD1
V gene: TRBV2
CDR3 protein: CASRRTGLSYEQYF
CDR3 DNA: TGTGCCAGCAGGCGGACAGGGTTGTCCTACGAGCAGTACTTC

J gene: TRBJ2-5
CDR3 length: 14
clone size: NA
D gene: TRBD2
V gene: TRBV6-5
CDR3 protein: CASSSGGGVETQYF
CDR3 DNA: TGTGCCAGCAGTAGCGGGGGGGGCGTCGAGACCCAGTACTTC

J gene: TRBJ1-2
CDR3 length: 18
clone size: few
D gene: NA
V gene: TRBV27
CDR3 protein: CASSSRFYQRQANYGYTF
CDR3 DNA: TGTGCCAGCAGTTCCCGTTTCTACCAAAGACAGGCTAACTATGGCTACACCTTC

J gene: TRBJ2-5
CDR3 length: 15
clone size: NA
D gene: TRBD1
V gene: TRBV19
CDR3 protein: CASITPGQGEETQYF
CDR3 DNA: TGTGCCAGTATTACCCCGGGACAGGGGGAAGAGACCCAGTACTTC

J gene: TRBJ2-1
CDR3 length: 14
clone size: NA
D gene: TRBD2
V gene: TRBV2
CDR3 protein: CASMRLLAGDEQFF
CDR3 DNA: TGTGCCAGCATGCGCCTCTTAGCGGGGGATGAGCAGTTCTTC

J gene: TRBJ2-7
CDR3 length: 13
clone size: once
D gene: NA
V gene: TRBV11-2
CDR3 protein: CASSPILGGEQYF
CDR3 DNA: TGTGCCAGCAGCCCAATTCTCGGGGGCGAGCAGTACTTC

J gene: TRBJ1-5
CDR3 length: 14
clone size: NA
D gene: NA
V gene: TRBV18
CDR3 protein: CASAAGRGDQPQHF
CDR3 DNA: TGTGCCAGCGCAGCTGGACGGGGGGATCAGCCCCAGCATTTT

J gene: TRBJ2-5
CDR3 length: 15
clone size: NA
D gene: TRBD2
V gene: TRBV7-2
CDR3 protein: CASSLRLAGVETQYF
CDR3 DNA: TGTGCCAGCAGCTTACGACTAGCGGGGGTAGAGACCCAGTACTTC

J gene: TRBJ1-4
CDR3 length: 14
clone size: NA
D gene: NA
V gene: TRBV6-5
CDR3 protein: CASGASATNEKLFF
CDR3 DNA: TGTGCCAGCGGGGCCTCCGCAACTAATGAAAAACTGTTTTTT

J gene: TRBJ1-2
CDR3 length: 15
clone size: NA
D gene: TRBD1
V gene: TRBV7-2
CDR3 protein: CASSLARTGAGGYTF
CDR3 DNA: TGTGCCAGCAGCTTAGCGAGGACAGGAGCGGGCGGCTACACCTTC

J gene: TRBJ2-5
CDR3 length: 15
clone size: NA
D gene: NA
V gene: TRBV7-3
CDR3 protein: CASSSTGEEGETQYF
CDR3 DNA: TGTGCCAGCAGCTCAACAGGGGAGGAGGGGGAGACCCAGTACTTC

J gene: TRBJ1-1
CDR3 length: 14
clone size: NA
D gene: NA
V gene: TRBV7-9
CDR3 protein: CASSRGRANTEAFF
CDR3 DNA: TGTGCCAGCAGCAGGGGCAGGGCCAACACTGAAGCTTTCTTT

J gene: TRBJ2-3
CDR3 length: 16
clone size: NA
D gene: TRBD2
V gene: TRBV5-4
CDR3 protein: CASSEGLAGGEDTQYF
CDR3 DNA: TGTGCCAGCAGCGAGGGACTAGCGGGGGGGGAAGATACGCAGTATTTT

J gene: TRBJ2-6
CDR3 length: 16
clone size: NA
D gene: NA
V gene: TRBV4-1
CDR3 protein: CASSQVSGVGANVLTF
CDR3 DNA: TGCGCCAGCAGCCAGGTTTCGGGGGTCGGGGCCAACGTCCTGACTTTC